These 3 T cell receptor beta chains were sequenced from one sample in a study of shared clonotypes between healthy human individuals. Libraries were prepared by immunoSEQ multiplex PCR; TCRdb keeps only in-frame clonotypes and omits some of them. The data hold millions of clones, with about 95% observed a single time. Sequencing was carried out using naive CD4+ T cells sorted from blood. Documented subset: CD45RA+ positively selected. These receptors were taken from a man between 18 and 35 years old in good health.

The chain has TRBV2 and TRBJ1-1; D gene ambiguous. The CDR3 is made up of 13 amino acids. The V end lost 10 bases, the J end lost 2 bases, and 14 bases lay between the germline ends. Germline loops: CDR1 SNHLY, CDR2 FYNNEI. The CDR3 nucleotides are TGTGCCACTGTCGTCAAGGAAAACACTGAAGCTTTCTTT. Its protein product is CATVVKENTEAFF.

The rearrangement joins TRBV5-4 to TRBJ1-1; TRBD1 matches at 11 bases. Germline CDR1 SGHNT, CDR2 YYREEE (reference sequence). The CDR3 extends over 14 amino acids. After removal of 4 bases from V and 5 bases from J, the junction contained 4 bases not matched to a gene. The CDR3 nucleotides read TGTGCCAGCAGCCGGGGACAGGGGGGAACTGAAGCTTTCTTT. Amino acids: CASSRGQGGTEAFF. Full variable domain (missing parts from reference TRBV5-4 and TRBJ1-1): ETGVTQSPTHLIKTRGQQVTLRCSSQSGHNTVSWYQQALGQGPQFIFQYYREEENGRGNFPPRFSGLQFPNYSSELNVNALELDDSALYLCASSRGQGGTEAFFGQGTRLTVV.

A note on this clone: At the DNA level, this CDR3 is encoded by other sequences in the same sample as well. The chain carries TRBV19 and TRBJ1-5; D is possibly TRBD1 (5 bases). V lost 6 bases to trimming and J lost 4 bases, with 16 bases between them. Germline CDR1 and CDR2: LNHDA and SQIVND (reference sequence). The CDR3 sequence is 15 residues long. The CDR3 nucleotides read TGTGCCAGTAGCCCTGGGCCGGGGGGTAATCAGCCCCAGCATTTT. Protein product: CASSPGPGGNQPQHF.